This T cell receptor beta chain was documented in a study of cytomegalovirus exposure and HLA in healthy donors. Germline CDR1 reads KGHSH; CDR2 reads LQKENI. The CDR3 contains 16 residues. Unmatched junction bases numbered 5, after V lost 2 bases and J lost 0 bases. Worth noting for this clone: The antigen is unknown.

Primers: 60 Vbeta forward and 13 Jbeta reverse. The protocol was immunoSEQ multiplex PCR, while the TCRdb copy is restricted to in-frame clones and leaves out a portion. Of approximately 110,000 clones in the sample, around 82% were seen once. Findings and caveats of the study: The study labeled 170 or so TCR beta chains cytomegalovirus-associated. Some V segments could not be told apart, so they were left out, TRBV6-2 and TRBV6-3 among them. Several of the most significant clusters appeared linked to common viral pathogens, based on a later analysis.

V gene TRBV18 combines with J gene TRBJ1-2; TRBD1 matches 8 bases. Sequenced material: PBMCs. The TCR comes from a man aged 40-55 years in good health and CMV-seronegative. The CDR3 reads CASSPTLGQANYGYTF. The DNA for the CDR3 is TGTGCCAGCTCACCAACACTGGGACAGGCTAACTATGGCTACACCTTC.